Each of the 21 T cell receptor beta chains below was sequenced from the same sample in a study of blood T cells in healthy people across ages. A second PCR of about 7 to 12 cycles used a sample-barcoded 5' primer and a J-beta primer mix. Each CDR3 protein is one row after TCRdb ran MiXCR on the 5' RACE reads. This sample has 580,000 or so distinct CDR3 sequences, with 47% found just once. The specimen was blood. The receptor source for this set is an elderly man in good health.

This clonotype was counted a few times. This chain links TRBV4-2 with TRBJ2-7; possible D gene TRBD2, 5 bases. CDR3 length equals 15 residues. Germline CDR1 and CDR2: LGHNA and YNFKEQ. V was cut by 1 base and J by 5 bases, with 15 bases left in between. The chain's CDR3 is CASSQGGTGFDEQYF. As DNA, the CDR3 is TGTGCCAGCAGCCAAGGGGGTACGGGGTTCGACGAGCAGTACTTC.

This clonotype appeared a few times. The CDR3 bases are TGCAGTGCGACAAGACTAGCGGGGGTACCCGGGAACTACGAGCAGTACTTC. Protein: CSATRLAGVPGNYEQYF. The chain combines TRBV20-1 with TRBJ2-7, with 12 bases matching TRBD2. The V and J ends lost 6 bases and 3 bases, in that order; junction bases with no gene match: 15. CDR1 is DFQATT, CDR2 SNEGSKA, per germline (reference sequence). The CDR3 contains 17 residues.

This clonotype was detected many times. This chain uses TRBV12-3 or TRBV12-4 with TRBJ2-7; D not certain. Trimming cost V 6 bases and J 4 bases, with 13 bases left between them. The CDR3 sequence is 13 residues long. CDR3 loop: CASSLGRLYEQYF. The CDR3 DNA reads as TGTGCCAGCAGCCTGGGTAGGTTATACGAGCAGTACTTC.

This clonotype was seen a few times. CDR3 in amino acids: CATSESGTGVRETQYF. CDR3 DNA sequence: TGTGCCACCAGTGAGTCGGGGACAGGAGTGAGGGAGACCCAGTACTTC. The rearrangement links TRBV24-1 to TRBJ2-5, with TRBD1 matching 8 bases. CDR1 KGHDR and CDR2 SFDVKD come from the germline V gene. V shed 4 bases and J 5 bases; nucleotides not matched to a gene: 11. CDR3 length: 16 amino acids.

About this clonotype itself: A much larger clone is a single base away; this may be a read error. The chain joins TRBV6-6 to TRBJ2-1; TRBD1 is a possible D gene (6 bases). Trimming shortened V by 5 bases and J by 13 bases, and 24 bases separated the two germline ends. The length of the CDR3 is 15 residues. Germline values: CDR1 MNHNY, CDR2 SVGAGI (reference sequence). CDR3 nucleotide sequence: TGTGCCAGCAGTCCCCTAGCACAGGGATCAGAGACCCAGTTCTTC. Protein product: CASSPLAQGSETQFF.

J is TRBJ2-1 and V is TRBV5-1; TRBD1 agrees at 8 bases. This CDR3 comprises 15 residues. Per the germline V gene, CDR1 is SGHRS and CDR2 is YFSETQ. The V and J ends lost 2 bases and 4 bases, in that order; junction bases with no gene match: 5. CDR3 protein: CASSLPGQAYNEQFF. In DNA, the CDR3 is TGCGCCAGCAGCTTACCGGGACAGGCGTACAATGAGCAGTTCTTC.

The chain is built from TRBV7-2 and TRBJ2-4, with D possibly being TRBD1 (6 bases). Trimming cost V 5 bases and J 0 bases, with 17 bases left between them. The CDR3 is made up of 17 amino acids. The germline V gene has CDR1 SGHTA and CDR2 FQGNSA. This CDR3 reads CASSLQTGLLAKNIQYF. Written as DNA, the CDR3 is TGTGCCAGCAGCCTCCAGACAGGCTTATTAGCCAAAAACATTCAGTACTTC.

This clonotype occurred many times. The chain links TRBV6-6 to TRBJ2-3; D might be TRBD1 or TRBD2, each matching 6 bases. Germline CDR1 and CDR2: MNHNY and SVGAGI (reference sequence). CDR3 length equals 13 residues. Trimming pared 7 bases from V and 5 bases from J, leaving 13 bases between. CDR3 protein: CASTTRGLDTQYF. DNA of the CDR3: TGTGCCAGCACCACACGGGGGCTAGATACGCAGTATTTT.

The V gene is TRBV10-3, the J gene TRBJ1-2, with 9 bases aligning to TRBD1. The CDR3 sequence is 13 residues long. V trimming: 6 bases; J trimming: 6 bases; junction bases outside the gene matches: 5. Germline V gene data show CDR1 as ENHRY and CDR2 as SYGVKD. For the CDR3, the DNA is TGTGCCATCAGCCGACAGGGGGTCGATGGCTACACCTTC. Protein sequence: CAISRQGVDGYTF.

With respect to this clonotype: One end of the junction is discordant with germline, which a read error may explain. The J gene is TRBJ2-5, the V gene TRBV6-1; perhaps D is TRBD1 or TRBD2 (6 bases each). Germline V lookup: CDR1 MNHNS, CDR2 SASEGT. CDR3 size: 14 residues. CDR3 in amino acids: CAGSEGGKRETQYF. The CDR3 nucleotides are TGTGCCGGCAGTGAAGGGGGGAAAAGGGAGACCCAGTACTTC.

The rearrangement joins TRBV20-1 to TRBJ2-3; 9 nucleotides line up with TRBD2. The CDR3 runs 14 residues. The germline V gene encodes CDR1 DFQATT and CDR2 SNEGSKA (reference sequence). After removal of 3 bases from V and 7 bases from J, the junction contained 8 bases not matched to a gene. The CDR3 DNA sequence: TGCAGTGCTAGTTTTAGCGGGAGAACGAATACGCAGTATTTT. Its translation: CSASFSGRTNTQYF.

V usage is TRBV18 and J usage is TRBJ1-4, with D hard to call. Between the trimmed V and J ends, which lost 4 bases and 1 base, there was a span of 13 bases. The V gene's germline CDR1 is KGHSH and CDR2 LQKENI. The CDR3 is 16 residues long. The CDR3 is CASSRNPVLTNEKLFF. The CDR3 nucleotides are TGTGCCAGCTCACGTAATCCGGTATTAACTAATGAAAAACTGTTTTTT.

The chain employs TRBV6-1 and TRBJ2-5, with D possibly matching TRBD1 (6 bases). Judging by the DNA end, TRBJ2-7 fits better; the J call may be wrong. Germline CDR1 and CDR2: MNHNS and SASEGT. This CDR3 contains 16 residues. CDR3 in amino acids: CASSGQVTSGTYEQYF. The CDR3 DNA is TGTGCCAGCAGTGGACAGGTCACCTCGGGGACCTACGAGCAGTACTTC.

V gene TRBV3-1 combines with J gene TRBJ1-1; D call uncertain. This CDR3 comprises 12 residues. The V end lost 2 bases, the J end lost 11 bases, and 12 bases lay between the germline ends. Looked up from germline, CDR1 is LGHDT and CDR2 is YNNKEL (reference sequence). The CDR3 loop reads CASSQSADRAFF. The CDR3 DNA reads TGTGCCAGCAGCCAATCGGCTGATCGGGCTTTCTTT.

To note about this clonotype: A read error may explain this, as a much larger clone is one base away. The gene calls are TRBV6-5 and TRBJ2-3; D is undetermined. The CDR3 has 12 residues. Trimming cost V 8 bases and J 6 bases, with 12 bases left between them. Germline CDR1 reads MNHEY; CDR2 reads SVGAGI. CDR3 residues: CASCSLLDTQYF. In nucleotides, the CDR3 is TGTGCCAGCTGTTCCCTTCTGGATACGCAGTATTTT.

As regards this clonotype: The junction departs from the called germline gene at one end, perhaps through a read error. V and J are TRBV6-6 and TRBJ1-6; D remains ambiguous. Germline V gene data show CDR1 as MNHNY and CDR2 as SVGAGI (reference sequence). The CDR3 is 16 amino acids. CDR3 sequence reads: CASSYGMSSYSSPLHF. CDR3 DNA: TGTGCCAGCAGTTACGGCATGAGCTCCTATAGTTCACCCCTCCACTTT.

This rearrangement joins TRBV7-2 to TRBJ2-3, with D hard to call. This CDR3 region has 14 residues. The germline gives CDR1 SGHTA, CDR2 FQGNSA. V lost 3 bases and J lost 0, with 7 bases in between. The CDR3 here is CASSFSQSTDTQYF. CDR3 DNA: TGTGCCAGCAGCTTCTCACAGAGCACAGATACGCAGTATTTT. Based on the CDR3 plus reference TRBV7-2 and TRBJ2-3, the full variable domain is GAGVSQSPSNKVTEKGKDVELRCDPISGHTALYWYRQSLGQGLEFLIYFQGNSAPDKSGLPSDRFSAERTGGSVSTLTIQRTQQEDSAVYLCASSFSQSTDTQYFGPGTRLTVL.

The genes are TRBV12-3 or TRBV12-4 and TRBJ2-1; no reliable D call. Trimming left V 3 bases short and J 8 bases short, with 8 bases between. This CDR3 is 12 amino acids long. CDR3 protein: CASSLLRDEQFF. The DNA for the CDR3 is TGTGCCAGCAGTTTGCTCCGGGATGAGCAGTTCTTC.

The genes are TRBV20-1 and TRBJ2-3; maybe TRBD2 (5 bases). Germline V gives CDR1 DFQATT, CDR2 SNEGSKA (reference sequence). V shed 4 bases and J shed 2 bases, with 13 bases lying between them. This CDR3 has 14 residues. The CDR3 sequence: CSANADSYTDTQYF. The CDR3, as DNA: TGCAGTGCTAATGCGGACTCATACACAGATACGCAGTATTTT.

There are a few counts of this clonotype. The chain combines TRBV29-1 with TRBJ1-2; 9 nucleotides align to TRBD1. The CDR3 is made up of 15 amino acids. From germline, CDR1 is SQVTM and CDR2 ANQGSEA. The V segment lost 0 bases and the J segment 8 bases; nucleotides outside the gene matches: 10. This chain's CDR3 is CSVEDIGTGKGGYTF. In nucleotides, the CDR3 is TGCAGCGTTGAAGATATCGGGACAGGGAAGGGGGGCTACACCTTC.

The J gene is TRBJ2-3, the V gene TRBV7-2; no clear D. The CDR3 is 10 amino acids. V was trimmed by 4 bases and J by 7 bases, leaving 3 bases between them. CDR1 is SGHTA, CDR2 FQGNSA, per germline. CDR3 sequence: CASSSYTQYF. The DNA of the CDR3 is TGTGCCAGCAGCTCATATACGCAGTATTTT.